This TCR beta chain stems from a study of CXCR3-negative and CXCR3-positive naive CD8 T cells. The CDR3 contains 19 residues. Germline V CDR1 and CDR2: LNHDA, SQIVND (reference sequence). Study-level points and caveats: The study found CXCR3 expression partially decreased after cryopreservation and ran most assays on fresh PBMCs. For CXCR3-positive naive cells, TRB CDR3s were more hydrophobic than those of CXCR3-negative naive cells.

The authors prepared UMI-labeled TRB cDNA libraries by 5' RACE. TCRdb reworked the 5' RACE reads into one entry per CDR3 protein, no DNA. This table holds about 120,000 distinct CDR3 sequences. As to this clonotype: The antigen is not known.

The receptor was derived from a human donor in good health. Some clones in this sample may be carry-over from other donors' samples. The sequenced material came from naive CXCR3+ CD8+ T cells from blood. Noted subset: CD45RO-CCR7+CD27+CD95- naive CD8+ T cells expressing CXCR3 (TNR3+). J is TRBJ2-3 and V is TRBV19; TCRdb calls TRBD1, which cannot be checked without DNA. CDR3 sequence reads: CASSIWQGIRRDVTDTQYF.